This T cell receptor (beta chain) was profiled in a study of cytomegalovirus exposure and HLA in healthy donors. The germline gives CDR1 SGDLS, CDR2 YYNGEE. The CDR3 runs to 16 residues. V lost 3 bases, J lost 7 bases, and 8 bases stayed unmatched. The study ran its PCR with 60 Vbeta and 13 Jbeta primers. Produced via immunoSEQ multiplex PCR; TCRdb's table is partial and in-frame only. The sample gives around 130,000 clones, around 77% of which show up once; approximately 0.86% is in the top ten. This receptor was obtained from a woman aged 55-69 years in good health and CMV-seronegative. The V and J genes are TRBV9 and TRBJ2-2; 11 bases line up with TRBD1. Sequencing was performed on PBMCs. In DNA, the CDR3 is TGTGCCAGCAGCGAGCGGGGGACAGGGGGAGGCGGGGAGCTGTTTTTT. This codes for CASSERGTGGGGELFF.